This T cell receptor (beta chain) was found in a study of blood T cell repertoires in COVID-19. Background on the study: T cells, B-cell-depleted T cells, or PBMCs provided the cDNA or gDNA that served as material.

Living in 24 US areas, the participants were between roughly 18 and 90 years of age. Before being deemed recovered, Cohort 3 donors had two negative PCRs, clearance, or symptom resolution. V shed 5 bases and J shed 6 bases, with 10 bases lying between them. The CDR3 covers 12 residues. Under the authors' procedure: Estimation of nucleated cell counts was performed using reference gene primer amplification. Method: immunoSEQ multiplex PCR; TCRdb's copy keeps in-frame clones and lacks some. The V and J calls and clone size come from that table; D and trimming were worked out from the DNA. The sample contains fewer than 600,000 clones, around 87% of which appear only once.

The gene calls are TRBV12-3 or TRBV12-4 and TRBJ1-2; maybe TRBD1 (5 bases). The material sequenced was PBMCs or T cells enriched from blood (not recorded which). This clonotype originated in a woman aged 40 to 49 who had recovered from COVID-19. CDR3 in DNA: TGTGCCAGCAGTATTGCAGGGAATGGCTACACCTTC. This encodes CASSIAGNGYTF.